This T cell receptor beta chain was documented in a study of blood T cells in healthy people across ages. Then a second PCR, running about 7 to 11 cycles, was carried out with a sample-barcoded 5' primer and a J-beta primer mix. TCRdb called the 5' RACE reads again in MiXCR, with one record for every CDR3 protein. Of under 2,000,000 distinct CDR3 sequences in the sample, less than 50% are singletons; the top ten hold 2% to 2.5%. Germline loops: CDR1 DFQATT, CDR2 SNEGSKA (reference sequence). Trimming took off 4 bases at V and 7 bases at J, with 11 bases between the two ends. This CDR3 has 12 amino acids.

This sequence originates from a woman in her thirties or forties in good health. The chain uses TRBV20-1 and TRBJ2-1, with D tentatively TRBD1 (6 bases). Sequencing was done on a sample of blood. The CDR3 spells CSAITGFNEQFF. In DNA, the CDR3 is TGCAGTGCTATAACAGGGTTTAATGAGCAGTTCTTC.